This is a list of T cell receptor beta chains from one sample in a study of cytomegalovirus exposure and HLA in healthy donors. Sequencing used immunoSEQ multiplex PCR; TCRdb keeps in-frame clones, though not all of them. The sample holds approximately 140,000 clones, almost 85% seen once. The sample was PBMCs. These receptor sequences come from a boy aged 2 to 10 in good health and CMV-seronegative. CDR3s leave out the opening cysteine and the closing phenylalanine or tryptophan. Each record gives: J gene, CDR3 length, V gene, CDR3 protein.

TRBJ1-5	15	TRBV7-6	ASSPHLRDRGGQPQH
TRBJ1-4	15	TRBV7-9	ASSSDRSLEDNEKLF
TRBJ2-5	15	TRBV14	ASSQDWTGGFGETQY
TRBJ2-3	14	TRBV30	AWSYKDSLTPITQY
TRBJ2-1	13	TRBV19	ASHLGQGARNEQF
TRBJ1-1	10	TRBV29-1	SVVGGLAEAF
TRBJ2-1	14	TRBV15	ATSRDGTSGYNEQF
TRBJ2-1	12	TRBV27	ASSLWSSYNEQF
TRBJ2-7	12	TRBV5-1	ASSFSLVGYEQY
TRBJ2-1	13	TRBV7-9	ASSYASGINNEQF
TRBJ2-2	13	TRBV9	ASSVGGTNNGELF
TRBJ1-4	13	TRBV19	ASSSDRGRREKLF
TRBJ2-3	13	TRBV6-5	ASSLAGGSTDTQY
TRBJ1-2	14	TRBV27	ASSLSGRVANYGYT
TRBJ2-6	16	TRBV19	ASSRQTGGISGANVLT
TRBJ1-1	13	TRBV19	ASRKGAGAGTEAF
TRBJ1-1	13	TRBV4-3	ASSQDPTGYTEAF
TRBJ2-7	14	TRBV7-9	ASSLGQGGGSYEQY